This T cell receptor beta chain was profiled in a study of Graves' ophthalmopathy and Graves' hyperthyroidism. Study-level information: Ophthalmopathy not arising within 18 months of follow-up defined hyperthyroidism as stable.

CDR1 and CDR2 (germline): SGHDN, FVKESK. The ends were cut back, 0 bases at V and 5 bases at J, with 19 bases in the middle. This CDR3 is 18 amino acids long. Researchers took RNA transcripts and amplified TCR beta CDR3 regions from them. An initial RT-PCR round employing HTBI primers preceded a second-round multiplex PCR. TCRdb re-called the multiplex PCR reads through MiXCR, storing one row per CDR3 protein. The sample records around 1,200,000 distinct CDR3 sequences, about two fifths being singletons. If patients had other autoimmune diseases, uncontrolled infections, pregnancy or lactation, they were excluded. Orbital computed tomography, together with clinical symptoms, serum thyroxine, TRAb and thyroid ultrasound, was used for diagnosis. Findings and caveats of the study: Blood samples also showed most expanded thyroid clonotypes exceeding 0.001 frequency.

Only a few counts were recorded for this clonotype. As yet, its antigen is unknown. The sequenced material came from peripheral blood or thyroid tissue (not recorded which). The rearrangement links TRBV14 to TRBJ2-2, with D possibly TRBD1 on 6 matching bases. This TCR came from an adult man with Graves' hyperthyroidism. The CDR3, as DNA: TGTGCCAGCAGCCAAGATCTGGGGGCCCCTAACTGGACCGGGGAGCTGTTTTTT. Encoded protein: CASSQDLGAPNWTGELFF.